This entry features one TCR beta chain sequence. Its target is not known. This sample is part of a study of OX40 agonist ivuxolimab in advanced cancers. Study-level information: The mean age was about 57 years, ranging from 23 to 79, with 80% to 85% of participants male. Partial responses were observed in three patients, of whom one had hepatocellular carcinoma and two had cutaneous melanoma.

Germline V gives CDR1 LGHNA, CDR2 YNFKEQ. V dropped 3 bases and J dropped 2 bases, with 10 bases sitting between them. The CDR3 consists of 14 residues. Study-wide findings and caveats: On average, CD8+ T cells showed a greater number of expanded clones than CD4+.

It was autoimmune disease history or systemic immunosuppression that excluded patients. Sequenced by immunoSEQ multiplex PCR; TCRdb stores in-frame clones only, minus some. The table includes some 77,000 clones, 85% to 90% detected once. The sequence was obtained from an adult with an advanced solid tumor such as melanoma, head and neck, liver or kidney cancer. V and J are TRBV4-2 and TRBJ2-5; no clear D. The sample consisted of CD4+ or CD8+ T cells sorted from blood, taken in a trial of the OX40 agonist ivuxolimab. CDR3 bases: TGTGCCAGCAGCCAGACGACTGCTCAAGAGACCCAGTACTTC. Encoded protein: CASSQTTAQETQYF.